This TCR beta chain is from a study of blood T cell repertoires in COVID-19. Study-wide context: Samples came from the United States, Italy and Spain, spanning acute and convalescent COVID-19. T cells, B-cell-depleted T cells, or PBMCs supplied cDNA or gDNA.

Study processing details: Estimation of nucleated cell counts was performed using reference gene primer amplification. Profiling relied on immunoSEQ multiplex PCR, and the TCRdb table lists in-frame clones only, not all of them. V, J and clone size derive from that table, while D and trimming were established from the DNA sequence. Among around 60,000 clones listed, 89% were seen once. V was trimmed by 4 bases and J by 8 bases, leaving 17 bases between them. CDR3 length equals 14 residues. Per germline, CDR1 SGHVS and CDR2 FQNEAQ. This clonotype originated in a woman aged 55-70 years with active COVID-19. Sequences were obtained from peripheral blood. V gene TRBV7-8 combines with J gene TRBJ1-2; a possible D gene is TRBD1 (5 bases). Here the CDR3 DNA reads TGTGCCAGCAGCTCCGCAGGGTTGGGTTCGGGCTACACCTTC. This translates into CASSSAGLGSGYTF.